The 12 T cell receptor beta chains below come from one sample, sequenced in a study of cytomegalovirus exposure and HLA in healthy donors. Vbeta (60) and Jbeta (13) primers were used in the PCR. Profiling relied on immunoSEQ multiplex PCR, and the TCRdb table lists in-frame clones only, not all of them. This table has around 200,000 clones, approximately 84% appearing once. Sequenced input: PBMCs. These receptors all come from a woman aged 35 to 49 in good health and CMV-seronegative.

V is TRBV5-1 and J is TRBJ1-1; 10 bases map to TRBD1. The germline CDR1 and CDR2 sequences are SGHRS and YFSETQ. With V trimmed by 0 bases and J by 8 bases, 7 bases remained unmatched. The CDR3 extends over 15 amino acids. CDR3: CASSLAGTGDGEAFF. CDR3 DNA: TGCGCCAGCAGCTTGGCCGGGACAGGGGACGGAGAAGCTTTCTTT.

The rearrangement joins TRBV5-6 to TRBJ1-6; 10 bases agree with TRBD1. From germline, CDR1 is SGHDT and CDR2 YYEEEE. The CDR3 runs to 14 residues. The J segment lost 9 bases and the V segment lost 4 bases, leaving 4 bases of the junction unmatched. The DNA of the CDR3 is TGTGCCAGCAGCCGGACAGGGGGTGGTTCACCCCTCCACTTT. Amino acid sequence: CASSRTGGGSPLHF. Full variable domain (outside the CDR3, taken from reference TRBV5-6 and TRBJ1-6): DAGVTQSPTHLIKTRGQQVTLRCSPKSGHDTVSWYQQALGQGPQFIFQYYEEEERQRGNFPDRFSGHQFPNYSSELNVNALLLGDSALYLCASSRTGGGSPLHFGNGTRLTVT.

J is TRBJ2-7 and V is TRBV14; 7 nucleotides line up with TRBD2. J was trimmed by 2 bases and V by 6 bases; bases with no gene match: 4. This CDR3 is built from 13 residues. Germline V gene lookup returns CDR1 SGHDN and CDR2 FVKESK. CDR3 sequence reads: CASRAGTTYEQYF. CDR3 sequence (DNA): TGTGCCAGCAGGGCCGGGACTACCTACGAGCAGTACTTC.

V gene TRBV7-2 combines with J gene TRBJ2-2; a possible D gene is TRBD2 (5 bases). Trimming removed 5 bases at V and 6 bases at J, with 16 bases between. Germline V gene sequence: CDR1 SGHTA, CDR2 FQGNSA. This CDR3 region has 15 residues. DNA for the CDR3: TGTGCCAGCAGCCCCAGGCGGGCAGTGGCCGGGGAGCTGTTTTTT. This codes for CASSPRRAVAGELFF.

This clone appeared once. The chain employs TRBV5-1 and TRBJ2-3; 9 bases are shared with TRBD2. Per the germline V gene, CDR1 is SGHRS and CDR2 is YFSETQ. This CDR3 has 17 amino acids. V lost 0 bases to trimming and J lost 1 base; unmatched junction nucleotides: 6. CDR3 residues: CASSLEFAGGGTDTQYF. The CDR3 bases are TGCGCCAGCAGCTTGGAGTTCGCGGGGGGGGGCACAGATACGCAGTATTTT.

The chain uses TRBV6-1 and TRBJ1-2; the D gene is possibly TRBD1 (6 bases). From germline, CDR1 is MNHNS and CDR2 SASEGT. This CDR3 has 14 amino acids. V was trimmed by 1 base and J by 3 bases, leaving 9 bases between them. CDR3 sequence: CASSEEDRYYGYTF. The CDR3 DNA reads TGTGCCAGCAGTGAAGAGGACAGATACTATGGCTACACCTTC.

The chain combines TRBV25-1 with TRBJ1-6; D is uncertain. CDR3 length equals 13 residues. V lost 6 bases, J lost 2 bases, and 5 bases lay in between. Germline V gene sequence: CDR1 MGHDK, CDR2 SYGVNS. CDR3 protein: CASSPPYNSPLHF. CDR3 in DNA: TGTGCCAGCAGCCCTCCCTATAATTCACCCCTCCACTTT.

This clone occurred once. The chain carries TRBV6-1 and TRBJ2-4; no clear D gene. Germline V gives CDR1 MNHNS, CDR2 SASEGT. This CDR3 has 16 residues. Trimming left V 4 bases short and J 0 bases short, with 13 bases between. The CDR3 DNA sequence: TGTGCCAGCAGTGGAGACACCTTCTTAGCCAAAAACATTCAGTACTTC. As protein: CASSGDTFLAKNIQYF.

This chain joins TRBV5-4 and TRBJ1-1; 7 nucleotides line up with TRBD1. Germline trimming cut 4 bases from V and 0 bases from J; bases unmatched to any gene: 6. The CDR3 spans 15 residues. Germline assignment: CDR1 SGHNT and CDR2 YYREEE (reference sequence). CDR3 residues: CASSPETGMNTEAFF. CDR3 DNA: TGTGCCAGCAGCCCAGAGACAGGGATGAACACTGAAGCTTTCTTT. The entire variable domain, with the rest obtained from reference TRBV5-4 and TRBJ1-1, is as follows: ETGVTQSPTHLIKTRGQQVTLRCSSQSGHNTVSWYQQALGQGPQFIFQYYREEENGRGNFPPRFSGLQFPNYSSELNVNALELDDSALYLCASSPETGMNTEAFFGQGTRLTVV.

V is TRBV28 and J is TRBJ1-5; 9 bases agree with TRBD1. The CDR3 loop spans 16 amino acids. V lost 4 bases, J lost 0 bases, and 4 bases stayed unmatched. The germline CDR1 and CDR2 sequences are MDHEN and SYDVKM. The CDR3 loop is CASSYGQGYSNQPQHF. Here the CDR3 DNA reads TGTGCCAGCAGTTATGGACAGGGGTATAGCAATCAGCCCCAGCATTTT.

The J gene is TRBJ2-1, the V gene TRBV4-2; D unclear. CDR1 is LGHNA, CDR2 YNFKEQ, per germline. V was shortened by 0 bases and J by 9 bases, with 6 bases between the two germline ends. The CDR3 is 12 residues long. The CDR3 sequence: CASSQDLGEQFF. CDR3 DNA: TGTGCCAGCAGCCAAGACCTCGGTGAGCAGTTCTTC.

This clone was seen a handful of times. This chain connects TRBV27 to TRBJ2-6; no clear D. Between the trimmed V and J ends, which lost 3 bases and 0 bases, there was a span of 12 bases. CDR1 is MNHEY and CDR2 is SMNVEV in the germline V gene (reference sequence). This CDR3 has 17 residues. The CDR3 nucleotides are TGTGCCAGCAGTTTTTCAAGGCAGGCCTCTGGGGCCAACGTCCTGACTTTC. Its protein is CASSFSRQASGANVLTF.